Each of the 27 T cell receptor beta chains below was sequenced from the same sample in a study of blood T cell repertoires in COVID-19. The protocol was immunoSEQ multiplex PCR, while the TCRdb copy is restricted to in-frame clones and leaves out a portion. The sample contains about 410,000 clones, 75% to 90% of which appear only once. Sample: peripheral blood. The receptors come from a woman in her twenties or thirties with active or convalescent COVID-19.

J is TRBJ2-7 and V is TRBV10-2; D is unclear. Between the trimmed V and J ends, which lost 4 bases and 6 bases, there was a span of 10 bases. The CDR3 spans 12 residues. From germline, CDR1 is WSHSY and CDR2 SAAADI. The CDR3 coding sequence is TGCGCCAGCAGTGCCAGTGGTGGCGAGCAGTACTTC. The encoded protein is CASSASGGEQYF.

The chain is built from TRBV27 and TRBJ1-1; D is ambiguous. The germline V gene has CDR1 MNHEY and CDR2 SMNVEV (reference sequence). There are 13 residues in the CDR3. V lost 3 bases and J lost 6, with 11 bases in between. The CDR3 loop reads CASSFASGAEAFF. CDR3 nucleotides: TGTGCCAGCAGTTTCGCCTCAGGCGCTGAAGCTTTCTTT.

The chain is built from TRBV7-9 and TRBJ2-1; D perhaps matches TRBD2 (5 bases). The V end lost 5 bases, the J end lost 1 base, and 24 bases lay between the germline ends. The germline gives CDR1 SEHNR, CDR2 FQNEAQ (reference sequence). The CDR3 has 19 amino acids. As DNA, the CDR3 is TGTGCCAGCAGCCTCCTTAAGGGCGGGCGTCTTGGGTCCTACAATGAGCAGTTCTTC. Translation gives CASSLLKGGRLGSYNEQFF.

The chain is built from TRBV14 and TRBJ2-2; D not certain. V was shortened by 2 bases and J by 5 bases, with 6 bases between the two germline ends. Per the germline V gene, CDR1 is SGHDN and CDR2 is FVKESK. This CDR3 contains 13 residues. The CDR3: CASSQHGTGELFF. Written as DNA, the CDR3 is TGTGCCAGCAGCCAACACGGGACCGGGGAGCTGTTTTTT.

This clone was counted a single time. The rearrangement joins TRBV10-1 to TRBJ2-5; the D gene is possibly TRBD2 (6 bases). The length of the CDR3 is 14 residues. Germline assignment: CDR1 WNHNN and CDR2 SYGVQD (reference sequence). Deletions cut 6 bases from V and 2 bases from J, with 13 bases between. CDR3 nucleotides: TGCGCCAGCAGCCGGGGGACGTGGCAAGAGACCCAGTACTTC. Encoded protein: CASSRGTWQETQYF.

The V call is TRBV2, the J call TRBJ2-7, with TRBD2 matching over 9 bases. V was pared by 3 bases and J by 9 bases, with 9 bases of the junction left unmatched. The germline V gene encodes CDR1 SNHLY and CDR2 FYNNEI. There are 14 residues in the CDR3. CDR3 bases: TGTGCCAGCAGTGAGGCTCTAGCGGGGCAGGGGCAGTACTTC. Translation: CASSEALAGQGQYF. Full variable domain (rest looked up from reference TRBV2 and TRBJ2-7): EPEVTQTPSHQVTQMGQEVILRCVPISNHLYFYWYRQILGQKVEFLVSFYNNEISEKSEIFDDQFSVERPDGSNFTLKIRSTKLEDSAMYFCASSEALAGQGQYFGPGTRLTVT.

The V gene is TRBV5-4, the J gene TRBJ2-7, with TRBD2 identical over 10 bases. V shed 5 bases and J 3 bases; nucleotides not matched to a gene: 8. Germline V gene lookup returns CDR1 SGHNT and CDR2 YYREEE (reference sequence). The CDR3 spans 15 residues. DNA of the CDR3: TGTGCCAGCAGAGCCGGGACTAGCGACGGCTACGAGCAGTACTTC. The encoded protein is CASRAGTSDGYEQYF.

The chain employs TRBV7-9 and TRBJ1-4; possible D gene TRBD1, 6 bases. The CDR3 length is 15 residues. V was trimmed by 5 bases and J by 0 bases, leaving 10 bases between them. The germline gives CDR1 SEHNR, CDR2 FQNEAQ (reference sequence). The CDR3 DNA is TGTGCCAGCAGCCCGAGGACAGCAACTAATGAAAAACTGTTTTTT. This encodes CASSPRTATNEKLFF. Supplemented by reference TRBV7-9 and TRBJ1-4, the full variable domain reads DTGVSQNPRHKITKRGQNVTFRCDPISEHNRLYWYRQTLGQGPEFLTYFQNEAQLEKSRLLSDRFSAERPKGSFSTLEIQRTEQGDSAMYLCASSPRTATNEKLFFGSGTQLSVL.

This clone was seen more than once but under ten times. The chain employs TRBV29-1 and TRBJ2-7, with TRBD1 as a possible D gene (6 bases). The CDR3 loop spans 16 amino acids. CDR1 is SQVTM, CDR2 ANQGSEA, per germline. V was clipped by 3 bases and J by 4 bases, with 22 bases between them. CDR3 protein: CSVEILGQQLKYEQYF. DNA for the CDR3: TGCAGCGTTGAGATACTAGGACAGCAGTTGAAGTACGAGCAGTACTTC.

This sequence joins TRBV7-9 and TRBJ2-2, with 13 bases fitting TRBD2. The CDR3 length is 19 residues. V lost 2 bases to trimming and J lost 1 base; unmatched junction nucleotides: 7. Germline CDR1 reads SEHNR; CDR2 reads FQNEAQ (reference sequence). CDR3 nucleotides: TGTGCCAGCAGCTTAATGGGACTAGCGGGATCACTGAACACCGGGGAGCTGTTTTTT. This gives the protein CASSLMGLAGSLNTGELFF.

The gene calls are TRBV5-5 and TRBJ1-1, with unresolved D. The V end was cut by 4 bases, the J end by 5 bases, with 12 bases between. The length of the CDR3 is 13 residues. Germline values: CDR1 SGHKS, CDR2 YYEKEE (reference sequence). CDR3 sequence reads: CASSVLERTEAFF. The CDR3 DNA reads as TGTGCCAGCAGCGTGTTGGAGCGGACTGAAGCTTTCTTT.

The chain couples TRBV5-1 to TRBJ2-7; D possibly corresponds to TRBD2 (5 bases). CDR1 is SGHRS, CDR2 YFSETQ, per germline. CDR3 length: 15 residues. The V and J ends lost 3 bases and 6 bases respectively, with 19 bases between them. Written as DNA, the CDR3 is TGCGCCAGCAGCTATGACCCGGGGTACGACTCCGAGCAGTACTTC. Residues: CASSYDPGYDSEQYF.

The chain carries TRBV19 and TRBJ1-5; D gene ambiguous. Trimming removed 1 base from V and 2 bases from J, with 9 bases in between. Germline V gene data show CDR1 as LNHDA and CDR2 as SQIVND (reference sequence). The CDR3 runs to 15 residues. The CDR3 coding sequence is TGTGCCAGTAGTATAGTCAGGTTCGGCAATCAGCCCCAGCATTTT. Amino acids: CASSIVRFGNQPQHF.

This clone has just one count. V usage is TRBV5-1 and J usage is TRBJ2-7; 10 bases align to TRBD2. The ends lost 2 bases at V and 7 bases at J; junction bases unmatched: 15. Germline assignment: CDR1 SGHRS and CDR2 YFSETQ. The CDR3 length is 17 residues. The CDR3 coding sequence is TGCGCCAGCAGCTTTTGGCCCCCAGCGGGGGGGCCGAGGGAGCAGTACTTC. The encoded protein is CASSFWPPAGGPREQYF.

The chain combines TRBV2 with TRBJ1-2; D is uncertain. Germline V gene data show CDR1 as SNHLY and CDR2 as FYNNEI. V was pared by 3 bases and J by 4 bases, with 6 bases between. The CDR3 extends over 12 amino acids. CDR3 coding DNA: TGTGCCAGCAGTGAGGACTTCTATGGCTACACCTTC. Its translation: CASSEDFYGYTF.

The rearrangement links TRBV5-6 to TRBJ1-5, with D perhaps matching TRBD1 (5 bases). V shed 2 bases and J shed 9 bases, with 18 bases lying between them. The germline CDR1 and CDR2 sequences are SGHDT and YYEEEE. CDR3 length: 15 residues. The CDR3 coding sequence is TGTGCCAGCAGCTTTCGATCGTCCTCGGGGGGGCCCCAGCATTTT. This encodes CASSFRSSSGGPQHF.

This clone was observed a single time. The rearrangement links TRBV2 to TRBJ2-3; the D gene is possibly TRBD1 (5 bases). CDR1 is SNHLY and CDR2 is FYNNEI in the germline V gene. V was cut by 7 bases and J by 5 bases, with 10 bases left in between. This CDR3 is built from 12 residues. The DNA of the CDR3 is TGTGCCAGCAAGCCCCAGGGAGATACGCAGTATTTT. Amino acids: CASKPQGDTQYF.

This sequence joins TRBV19 and TRBJ1-3; no clear D gene. Trimming removed 3 bases from V and 2 bases from J, with 11 bases in between. Germline V gene sequence: CDR1 LNHDA, CDR2 SQIVND (reference sequence). The CDR3 sequence is 15 residues long. CDR3 sequence reads: CASSITSYAGNTIYF. The CDR3 bases are TGTGCCAGTAGTATTACTTCCTACGCTGGAAACACCATATATTTT.

The table lists this clone with a count of one. The chain has TRBV27 and TRBJ2-3, with TRBD1 matching over 7 bases. V gave up 2 bases and J gave up 2 bases; unmatched junction bases: 7. The V gene's germline CDR1 is MNHEY and CDR2 SMNVEV (reference sequence). CDR3 length: 16 amino acids. CDR3 region: CASSLVSGQFTDTQYF. DNA of the CDR3: TGTGCCAGCAGTTTAGTTTCGGGACAGTTCACAGATACGCAGTATTTT.

The chain recombines TRBV19 with TRBJ1-1; 7 bases line up with TRBD1. The V and J ends lost 5 bases and 4 bases, in that order; junction bases with no gene match: 7. Germline V CDR1 and CDR2: LNHDA, SQIVND (reference sequence). The CDR3 runs to 14 residues. The CDR3 here is CASSFSQGGTEAFF. CDR3 nucleotide sequence: TGTGCCAGTAGTTTCTCTCAGGGGGGCACTGAAGCTTTCTTT.

As DNA, the CDR3 is TGTGCCAGCAGCCCTGATAACAGGGTCCTCTATGGCTACACCTTC. Encoded protein: CASSPDNRVLYGYTF. The chain carries TRBV5-4 and TRBJ1-2; D may be TRBD1 (6 bases). In germline, CDR1 is SGHNT, CDR2 YYREEE (reference sequence). The V gene lost 4 bases and the J gene lost 4 bases, with 17 bases spanning the gap. The CDR3 covers 15 residues.

The chain combines TRBV6-6 with TRBJ2-7; the match to TRBD1 covers 10 bases. Germline V gives CDR1 MNHNY, CDR2 SVGAGI (reference sequence). The V and J ends lost 4 bases and 5 bases, in that order; junction bases with no gene match: 5. The CDR3 spans 14 residues. CDR3 nucleotides: TGTGCCAGCAGTTCCGGGACAGGGGTCCACGAGCAGTACTTC. This codes for CASSSGTGVHEQYF.

This CDR3 reads CASSPGGKVNTEAFF. CDR3 nucleotide sequence: TGTGCCAGCAGTCCGGGAGGGAAGGTGAACACTGAAGCTTTCTTT. The V and J genes are TRBV2 and TRBJ1-1; the D is unclear. V shed 5 bases and J shed 0 bases, with 13 bases lying between them. Germline V gene lookup returns CDR1 SNHLY and CDR2 FYNNEI. The CDR3 is 15 residues long.

The V and J genes are TRBV19 and TRBJ2-1, with 15 bases aligning to TRBD2. Germline CDR1 is LNHDA and CDR2 is SQIVND (reference sequence). J lost 0 bases, V lost 4 bases, and 4 bases had no gene match. CDR3 length equals 18 residues. In DNA form, the CDR3 reads TGTGCCAGTAGTAGGGGGACTAGCGGGAGGAGCTCCTACAATGAGCAGTTCTTC. This encodes CASSRGTSGRSSYNEQFF.

The J gene is TRBJ1-2, the V gene TRBV6-5; TRBD1 aligns across 8 bases. Germline CDR1 and CDR2: MNHEY and SVGAGI. The V gene end was trimmed by 8 bases and the J gene end by 0 bases; junction bases not matched to a gene: 5. There are 14 residues in the CDR3. The CDR3 protein is CASHRGGTNYGYTF. Here the CDR3 DNA reads TGTGCCAGCCACAGGGGGGGGACTAACTATGGCTACACCTTC.

The chain uses TRBV3-1 (or the pseudogene TRBV3-2) and TRBJ2-7, with 10 bases identical to TRBD2. Germline V lookup: CDR1 LGHDT, CDR2 YNNKEL (reference sequence). This CDR3 region has 16 residues. The junction had 6 bases not matched to a gene; V was cut back by 2 bases and J by 2 bases. The CDR3 sequence is CASSQTQLAGTYEQYF. The CDR3, as DNA: TGTGCCAGCAGCCAAACCCAACTAGCGGGGACCTACGAGCAGTACTTC.

This clone has just a few counts. The chain is built from TRBV10-1 and TRBJ2-3, with 7 bases matching TRBD2. This CDR3 has 15 amino acids. Germline CDR1 WNHNN, CDR2 SYGVQD (reference sequence). V lost 2 bases to trimming and J lost 1 base; unmatched junction nucleotides: 3. Here the CDR3 reads CASSEAGVRTDTQYF. The CDR3 DNA reads as TGCGCCAGCAGTGAGGCGGGAGTCCGCACAGATACGCAGTATTTT.